Listed here is a single T cell receptor beta chain. V was pared by 0 bases and J by 7 bases, with 16 bases of the junction left unmatched. CDR3 size: 20 residues. Germline V gene lookup returns CDR1 LNHDA and CDR2 SQIVND (reference sequence). In the original processing: By means of reference gene primer amplification, nucleated cell counts were estimated. This table comes from immunoSEQ multiplex PCR, and its TCRdb copy is limited to in-frame clones, with some not included. D and trimming come from the DNA, and the V and J calls and clone size come from that table. Among a few hundred thousand clones, roughly 90% were seen once, and the ten largest hold approximately 12%. The data belong to a study of blood T cell repertoires in COVID-19. Whole-study context: Sites across the United States, Italy and Spain contributed samples from acute and convalescent COVID-19. PBMCs, B-cell-depleted T cells, or T cells were the source of the cDNA or gDNA that made up the material.

The clonotype comes from a woman aged 60-70 years with acute or convalescent COVID-19. This chain links TRBV19 with TRBJ1-5, with TRBD1 identical over 12 bases. The sample was peripheral blood. CDR3 DNA: TGTGCCAGTAGTATAGATGGACGGGACCCCGGGACAGGGGGCAGGCAGCCCCAGCATTTT. Its protein product is CASSIDGRDPGTGGRQPQHF.